Listed below are T cell receptor beta chains from one sample, sequenced in a study of CD8 T cells in ankylosing spondylitis. TCRdb re-called the 5' RACE reads through MiXCR, storing one row per CDR3 protein. The data contain 180,000 or so distinct CDR3 sequences, more than 9% of them singletons. The sequenced material came from blood, either unsorted or a sorted T cell fraction (not recorded which). These receptors came from a male donor with ankylosing spondylitis or in good health (not recorded which). Each CDR3 is given with its conserved first and last residue. The D gene is left open where the match is weak. Clone size is shown for a subset of rows, as once, few, many or a class of expanded clone.

clone_size: .
d_call: .
v_call: TRBV9
cdr3_aa: CASSVALGRAFF

clone_size: many
d_call: .
v_call: TRBV20-1
cdr3_aa: CSATDVSNQPQHF

clone_size: .
d_call: .
v_call: TRBV24-1
cdr3_aa: CATTRGNATWETQYF

clone_size: many
d_call: .
v_call: TRBV5-1
cdr3_aa: CASSLGQADSGNTIYF

clone_size: few
d_call: .
v_call: TRBV7-9
cdr3_aa: CASSPRDSRTYEQYF

clone_size: many
d_call: .
v_call: TRBV6-5
cdr3_aa: CASSHQREKLFF

clone_size: .
d_call: TRBD2
v_call: TRBV20-1
cdr3_aa: CSARGSGSSGTYEQYF

clone_size: .
d_call: TRBD2
v_call: TRBV30
cdr3_aa: CAWSSGVPPYEQYF

clone_size: .
d_call: .
v_call: TRBV12-3/TRBV12-4
cdr3_aa: CASSPARGDFYEQYF

clone_size: many
d_call: .
v_call: TRBV6-4
cdr3_aa: CASTAELNTGELFF

clone_size: many
d_call: .
v_call: TRBV10-2
cdr3_aa: CASSEASTAGLAKNIQYF

clone_size: few
d_call: .
v_call: TRBV7-2
cdr3_aa: CASSLQGSLDTQYF

clone_size: .
d_call: TRBD1
v_call: TRBV18
cdr3_aa: CASSPDRGQANEKLFF

clone_size: .
d_call: .
v_call: TRBV7-2
cdr3_aa: CASSSRVGVRYEQYF

clone_size: .
d_call: TRBD2
v_call: TRBV5-1
cdr3_aa: CASSPSSAGVPDTQYF

clone_size: .
d_call: .
v_call: TRBV11-2
cdr3_aa: CASSVTGDGEQYF

clone_size: many
d_call: TRBD2
v_call: TRBV12-3/TRBV12-4
cdr3_aa: CASRAGGTTGELFF

clone_size: .
d_call: .
v_call: TRBV18
cdr3_aa: CAGTNSANTGELFF

clone_size: many
d_call: .
v_call: TRBV6-5
cdr3_aa: CASSSPSGRQGWGETQYF

clone_size: few
d_call: .
v_call: TRBV4-3
cdr3_aa: CASSQGFGQRAYNEQFF

clone_size: .
d_call: .
v_call: TRBV20-1
cdr3_aa: CSARGSGGQANTGELFF

clone_size: .
d_call: .
v_call: TRBV2
cdr3_aa: CASKVSSYEQYF

clone_size: many
d_call: .
v_call: TRBV14
cdr3_aa: CASSQDVAAGEQYF

clone_size: many
d_call: .
v_call: TRBV5-1
cdr3_aa: CASSLGSRDPATEQYF

clone_size: .
d_call: .
v_call: TRBV19
cdr3_aa: CASSIRGNRDGANVLTF

clone_size: .
d_call: .
v_call: TRBV11-2
cdr3_aa: CASSLARNTGELFF

clone_size: many
d_call: .
v_call: TRBV5-1
cdr3_aa: CASASGAAGEQYF

clone_size: many
d_call: TRBD2
v_call: TRBV29-1
cdr3_aa: CSASGGGYNEQFF

clone_size: .
d_call: .
v_call: TRBV4-2
cdr3_aa: CASSPGGGREQYF

clone_size: few
d_call: TRBD1
v_call: TRBV5-1
cdr3_aa: CASSQGQGRYEQYF

clone_size: many
d_call: .
v_call: TRBV6-5
cdr3_aa: CASSPTPSGAFF

clone_size: many
d_call: TRBD1
v_call: TRBV6-1
cdr3_aa: CASRTGQKVLLGYTF

clone_size: few
d_call: .
v_call: TRBV7-9
cdr3_aa: CASSLIFRQGRVNEQFF

clone_size: few
d_call: TRBD2
v_call: TRBV7-8
cdr3_aa: CASSPLAGGTLINTGELFF

clone_size: few
d_call: .
v_call: TRBV20-1
cdr3_aa: CSARDRWENIQYF

clone_size: few
d_call: TRBD2
v_call: TRBV5-4
cdr3_aa: CASSPPALAGVTDTQYF

clone_size: many
d_call: .
v_call: TRBV5-1
cdr3_aa: CASSSGLTSSYNEQFF

clone_size: few
d_call: .
v_call: TRBV7-9
cdr3_aa: CASSLRQNTDTQYF

clone_size: .
d_call: .
v_call: TRBV20-1
cdr3_aa: CSARFGVQETQYF

clone_size: many
d_call: TRBD1
v_call: TRBV3-1
cdr3_aa: CASSPGGTAKNIQYF

clone_size: many
d_call: .
v_call: TRBV20-1
cdr3_aa: CSARDGRRPSNYGYTF

clone_size: many
d_call: TRBD2
v_call: TRBV6-4
cdr3_aa: CASSDLAGRNEQFF

clone_size: .
d_call: .
v_call: TRBV27
cdr3_aa: CASSPRGETQHF

clone_size: .
d_call: TRBD1
v_call: TRBV11-3
cdr3_aa: CASTLRQGYTEAFF

clone_size: many
d_call: TRBD1
v_call: TRBV18
cdr3_aa: CASSPGQAEAFF

clone_size: .
d_call: TRBD2
v_call: TRBV28
cdr3_aa: CASSILAGPQETQYF

clone_size: many
d_call: .
v_call: TRBV27
cdr3_aa: CASSLSGGQGTTGELFF

clone_size: .
d_call: TRBD1
v_call: TRBV5-5
cdr3_aa: CASSLRTGVPGELFF

clone_size: many
d_call: .
v_call: TRBV29-1
cdr3_aa: CSGSDRDVTNEQFF

clone_size: many
d_call: .
v_call: TRBV6-1
cdr3_aa: CASSVTGGNQPQHF

clone_size: .
d_call: TRBD2
v_call: TRBV18
cdr3_aa: CANSQDFIAGGPGEQFF

clone_size: many
d_call: .
v_call: TRBV12-3/TRBV12-4
cdr3_aa: CASSPQTANYGYTF

clone_size: few
d_call: .
v_call: TRBV15
cdr3_aa: CATRQGSSYNEQFF

clone_size: .
d_call: .
v_call: TRBV7-2
cdr3_aa: CASVTTRRTGELFF

clone_size: many
d_call: .
v_call: TRBV3-1
cdr3_aa: CASSPGPDREYF

clone_size: many
d_call: TRBD1
v_call: TRBV20-1
cdr3_aa: CSARATGNQPQHF

clone_size: .
d_call: .
v_call: TRBV9
cdr3_aa: CASSRDLGGYNEQFF